This entry is about one T cell receptor beta chain. Its antigen remains unidentified. The source of the sample is a study of human T cells and chemical hapten exposure. In the study overall: Upper back patch tests used 0.01% DPC, scored after 6 days. Patients, mostly women, had alopecia areata, alopecia totalis or alopecia universalis. The study's findings and limits: With DPC sensitization, TCRs exceeding 1 in 1000 frequency showed no change.

MiXCR was run by TCRdb on the RACE reads, yielding one entry per CDR3 protein. Here the sample spans roughly 92,000 distinct CDR3 sequences, 9.5% to 12% being singletons. V was pared by 0 bases and J by 0 bases, with 9 bases between. CDR3 length: 17 residues. CDR1 is SGHDN and CDR2 is FVKESK in the germline V gene. Time point given: patch test 2, 6 weeks after DPC sensitization. Stated treatment: therapeutic diphenylcyclopropenone sensitization with weekly scalp DPC. The sequencing here drew on whole blood, taken in connection with sensitization to the hapten diphenylcyclopropenone (DPC). This TCR came from a woman in her thirties or forties with alopecia areata. Some clones in this sample may be carry-over from other donors' samples. V gene TRBV14 combines with J gene TRBJ1-6; the D gene is possibly TRBD1 (5 bases). CDR3 nucleotide sequence: TGTGCCAGCAGCCAAGATGCAGGGAGCTCCTATAATTCACCCCTCCACTTT. Its protein is CASSQDAGSSYNSPLHF.